Listed below are T cell receptor beta chains from one sample, sequenced in a study of blood T cell repertoires in COVID-19. The table came from immunoSEQ multiplex PCR; TCRdb's copy has only in-frame clones and leaves some out. The table records 150,000 to 200,000 clones, approximately 85% of them present only once. The material sequenced was peripheral blood. The receptors derive from a human donor with active or convalescent COVID-19. The donor label of this sample is uncertain. Both conserved end residues are part of each CDR3. D genes are given only for firm matches. Size is stated for part of the rows, as once, few or many counts, or as a class when the clone is expanded.

clone_size j_call d_call v_call cdr3_aa cdr3_nt
- TRBJ1-2 - TRBV4-2 CASSPIQVQGSGDGYGYTF TGTGCCAGCAGCCCTATTCAAGTCCAAGGCAGCGGGGACGGCTATGGCTACACCTTC
- TRBJ2-3 TRBD2 TRBV10-3 CAIMASGRSIGTDTQYF TGTGCCATCATGGCTAGCGGGAGGAGTATCGGCACAGATACGCAGTATTTT
- TRBJ1-1 - TRBV6-5 CASSYSGQGAEAFF TGTGCCAGCAGTTACTCGGGTCAGGGTGCTGAAGCTTTCTTT
- TRBJ2-1 - TRBV11-3 CASSPRRSYNEQFF TGTGCCAGCAGCCCCCGGCGGTCCTACAATGAGCAGTTCTTC
- TRBJ2-5 TRBD2 TRBV13 CASSLATEAGEETQYF TGTGCCAGCAGCTTAGCCACCGAAGCGGGAGAGGAGACCCAGTACTTC
- TRBJ2-7 TRBD2 TRBV4-2 CASSPGGGFYEQYF TGTGCCAGCAGCCCCGGCGGGGGTTTTTACGAGCAGTACTTC
- TRBJ2-1 TRBD2 TRBV4-1 CASSQDTAGDNEQFF TGCGCCAGCAGCCAAGATACAGCGGGAGACAATGAGCAGTTCTTC
- TRBJ2-2 - TRBV5-1 CASSLEGHTGELFF TGCGCCAGCAGCTTGGAGGGGCACACCGGGGAGCTGTTTTTT
- TRBJ2-7 TRBD1 TRBV28 CASTEEGTGRYEQYF TGTGCCAGCACCGAAGAGGGGACAGGGAGGTACGAGCAGTACTTC
- TRBJ1-1 - TRBV4-2 CASSQDMNTEAFF TGTGCCAGCAGCCAAGATATGAACACTGAAGCTTTCTTT
- TRBJ2-2 TRBD2 TRBV10-2 CASSLVGAGGAGELFF TGCGCCAGCAGCCTTGTGGGAGCGGGGGGCGCCGGGGAGCTGTTTTTT
- TRBJ1-3 TRBD1 TRBV4-2 CASSQDGTTGGHSGNTIYF TGTGCCAGCAGCCAAGACGGGACGACAGGGGGCCATTCTGGAAACACCATATATTTT
- TRBJ2-1 - TRBV21-1 CAARRDWTSGIVHNEQFF TGTGCCGCCCGCCGAGATTGGACTAGCGGGATTGTTCACAATGAGCAGTTCTTC
- TRBJ2-1 TRBD1 TRBV7-6 CASSLVDRGLNEQFF TGTGCCAGCAGCTTAGTGGACAGGGGGCTTAATGAGCAGTTCTTC
few TRBJ2-5 TRBD1 TRBV7-3 CASSYRGPGETQYF TGTGCCAGCAGCTATAGGGGGCCGGGGGAGACCCAGTACTTC
- TRBJ2-7 TRBD1 TRBV6-5 CASSWTGGSYEQYF TGTGCCAGCAGTTGGACAGGGGGCTCCTACGAGCAGTACTTC
once TRBJ1-5 TRBD1 TRBV6-1 CASSEHRGLHQPQHF TGTGCCAGCAGTGAGCACAGGGGGCTGCATCAGCCCCAGCATTTT
- TRBJ2-1 TRBD2 TRBV4-2 CASSQEGGGYNEQFF TGTGCCAGCAGCCAAGAGGGGGGAGGGTACAATGAGCAGTTCTTC
- TRBJ2-2 TRBD1 TRBV7-3 CASSLTGQGSGELFF TGTGCCAGCAGCTTAACAGGACAGGGGTCCGGGGAGCTGTTTTTT
few TRBJ2-7 TRBD2 TRBV2 CASGMGLADYSYEQYF TGTGCCAGCGGGATGGGACTAGCGGATTACTCCTACGAGCAGTACTTC
- TRBJ2-5 - TRBV30 CAWVPPGLLETQYF TGTGCCTGGGTACCCCCGGGACTGTTAGAGACCCAGTACTTC
- TRBJ2-1 TRBD2 TRBV7-9 CASSPRGLAGGPGEQFF TGTGCCAGCAGCCCCCGCGGACTAGCGGGAGGGCCGGGTGAGCAGTTCTTC
- TRBJ2-1 TRBD1 TRBV18 CASSPRSPGTDPYNEQFF TGTGCCAGCTCACCACGGTCTCCCGGGACAGATCCTTACAATGAGCAGTTCTTC
- TRBJ1-6 TRBD1 TRBV30 CAWTGGPYNSPLHF TGTGCCTGGACAGGGGGCCCCTATAATTCACCCCTCCACTTT
- TRBJ2-5 TRBD2 TRBV7-3 CASSSETSGSRETQYF TGTGCCAGCAGTTCCGAAACTAGCGGGAGCAGGGAGACCCAGTACTTC
- TRBJ2-5 - TRBV7-2 CASSLQAGNQETQYF TGTGCCAGCAGCTTACAAGCAGGGAACCAAGAGACCCAGTACTTC
- TRBJ2-3 TRBD2 TRBV27 CASSLFRLAGVLSTDTQYF TGTGCCAGCAGTTTATTCCGACTAGCGGGGGTACTAAGCACAGATACGCAGTATTTT
- TRBJ1-3 - TRBV5-4 CASSFAGSGNTIYF TGTGCCAGCAGCTTCGCGGGGTCTGGAAACACCATATATTTT
- TRBJ2-1 - TRBV5-1 CASQIDSSSYNEQFF TGCGCCAGTCAGATAGACAGCAGCTCCTACAATGAGCAGTTCTTC
- TRBJ1-5 TRBD1 TRBV11-2 CASSFGQGGNQPQHF TGTGCCAGCAGCTTCGGACAGGGGGGGAATCAGCCCCAGCATTTT
- TRBJ2-7 TRBD1 TRBV18 CASSRGQGGSLDEQYF TGTGCCAGCTCACGGGGACAGGGGGGGTCTCTTGACGAGCAGTACTTC
once TRBJ1-1 - TRBV18 CASSPGWANTEAFF TGTGCCAGCTCGCCCGGTTGGGCGAACACTGAAGCTTTCTTT
- TRBJ1-1 TRBD1 TRBV5-4 CASSPGTVDTEAFF TGTGCCAGCAGCCCCGGGACAGTAGACACTGAAGCTTTCTTT
- TRBJ1-1 - TRBV3-1/TRBV3-2 CASSQGSMNTEAFF TGTGCCAGCAGCCAAGGTAGCATGAACACTGAAGCTTTCTTT
- TRBJ1-3 - TRBV6-4 CASRRGKPTGNTIYF TGTGCCAGCAGGAGGGGGAAACCAACTGGAAACACCATATATTTT
- TRBJ1-4 TRBD1 TRBV28 CASSSVGQLNEKLFF TGTGCCAGCAGTTCGGTGGGACAGCTTAATGAAAAACTGTTTTTT
- TRBJ2-1 TRBD2 TRBV15 CATSRESGTSGFNEQFF TGTGCCACCAGCAGAGAATCCGGGACTAGCGGTTTCAATGAGCAGTTCTTC
- TRBJ2-7 - TRBV3-1/TRBV3-2 CASSQDIDTYEQYF TGTGCCAGCAGCCAAGATATAGATACCTACGAGCAGTACTTC
- TRBJ2-1 TRBD2 TRBV6-5 CASSFLAGGLYEQFF TGTGCCAGCAGTTTTCTAGCGGGGGGGTTGTATGAGCAGTTCTTC
- TRBJ2-2 - TRBV7-9 CASSLGPENTGELFF TGTGCCAGCAGCTTAGGGCCTGAGAACACCGGGGAGCTGTTTTTT
few TRBJ2-1 - TRBV11-2 CASSLNRVNEQFF TGTGCCAGCAGCTTAAACAGGGTGAATGAGCAGTTCTTC
- TRBJ1-5 TRBD1 TRBV6-2/TRBV6-3 CASSYVQGAFGGNQPQHF TGTGCCAGCAGTTACGTCCAGGGGGCCTTTGGGGGCAATCAGCCCCAGCATTTT
- TRBJ2-7 - TRBV9 CASSHPRDIQLLASYEQYF TGTGCCAGCAGCCACCCTAGGGACATCCAACTCCTCGCGTCCTACGAGCAGTACTTC